Shown below are 3 T cell receptor beta chains from a single sample sequenced in a study of radiotherapy plus CTLA-4 blockade in lung cancer. TCRdb's copy holds only in-frame clones and misses some; the assay was immunoSEQ multiplex PCR. The sample comprises about 97,000 clones, approximately 75% of which are singletons, and approximately 2.8% rests with the top ten. This specimen was peripheral blood, taken from a patient treated with radiotherapy plus ipilimumab. Source of these receptors: a human donor with non-small cell lung cancer who had a partial response to radiotherapy plus ipilimumab. Some clones in this sample may be carry-over from other donors' samples.

The chain recombines TRBV27 with TRBJ2-1; 8 positions match TRBD2. CDR3 size: 13 residues. Looked up from germline, CDR1 is MNHEY and CDR2 is SMNVEV (reference sequence). V dropped 5 bases and J dropped 9; count of bases not matched to a gene: 6. The CDR3 region has the DNA TGTGCCAGCAGTATTCTAGCGGGTGGTGAGCAGTTCTTC. Protein sequence: CASSILAGGEQFF.

As to this clone: At one end the junction does not follow the germline gene, possibly because of a read error. Other DNA sequences in this sample translate to the same CDR3. The V call is TRBV9, the J call TRBJ1-1, with D unresolved. Germline V CDR1 and CDR2: SGDLS, YYNGEE. The CDR3 contains 14 residues. The DNA for the CDR3 is TGTGCTAGCAGCGTAGGCCAGATGAACACTGAAGCTTTCTTT. Its protein product is CASSVGQMNTEAFF. The whole variable domain, filled in from reference TRBV9 and TRBJ1-1, reads DSGVTQTPKHLITATGQRVTLRCSPRSGDLSVYWYQQSLDQGLQFLIQYYNGEERAKGNILERFSAQQFPDLHSELNLSSLELGDSALYFCASSVGQMNTEAFFGQGTRLTVV.

This chain joins TRBV5-1 and TRBJ2-5; 13 bases fit TRBD2. This CDR3 contains 15 residues. Looked up from germline, CDR1 is SGHRS and CDR2 is YFSETQ. With V trimmed by 4 bases and J by 4 bases, 4 bases remained unmatched. The CDR3 sequence: CASSPTSGRRETQYF. CDR3 DNA sequence: TGCGCCAGCAGCCCGACTAGCGGGAGGAGAGAGACCCAGTACTTC.